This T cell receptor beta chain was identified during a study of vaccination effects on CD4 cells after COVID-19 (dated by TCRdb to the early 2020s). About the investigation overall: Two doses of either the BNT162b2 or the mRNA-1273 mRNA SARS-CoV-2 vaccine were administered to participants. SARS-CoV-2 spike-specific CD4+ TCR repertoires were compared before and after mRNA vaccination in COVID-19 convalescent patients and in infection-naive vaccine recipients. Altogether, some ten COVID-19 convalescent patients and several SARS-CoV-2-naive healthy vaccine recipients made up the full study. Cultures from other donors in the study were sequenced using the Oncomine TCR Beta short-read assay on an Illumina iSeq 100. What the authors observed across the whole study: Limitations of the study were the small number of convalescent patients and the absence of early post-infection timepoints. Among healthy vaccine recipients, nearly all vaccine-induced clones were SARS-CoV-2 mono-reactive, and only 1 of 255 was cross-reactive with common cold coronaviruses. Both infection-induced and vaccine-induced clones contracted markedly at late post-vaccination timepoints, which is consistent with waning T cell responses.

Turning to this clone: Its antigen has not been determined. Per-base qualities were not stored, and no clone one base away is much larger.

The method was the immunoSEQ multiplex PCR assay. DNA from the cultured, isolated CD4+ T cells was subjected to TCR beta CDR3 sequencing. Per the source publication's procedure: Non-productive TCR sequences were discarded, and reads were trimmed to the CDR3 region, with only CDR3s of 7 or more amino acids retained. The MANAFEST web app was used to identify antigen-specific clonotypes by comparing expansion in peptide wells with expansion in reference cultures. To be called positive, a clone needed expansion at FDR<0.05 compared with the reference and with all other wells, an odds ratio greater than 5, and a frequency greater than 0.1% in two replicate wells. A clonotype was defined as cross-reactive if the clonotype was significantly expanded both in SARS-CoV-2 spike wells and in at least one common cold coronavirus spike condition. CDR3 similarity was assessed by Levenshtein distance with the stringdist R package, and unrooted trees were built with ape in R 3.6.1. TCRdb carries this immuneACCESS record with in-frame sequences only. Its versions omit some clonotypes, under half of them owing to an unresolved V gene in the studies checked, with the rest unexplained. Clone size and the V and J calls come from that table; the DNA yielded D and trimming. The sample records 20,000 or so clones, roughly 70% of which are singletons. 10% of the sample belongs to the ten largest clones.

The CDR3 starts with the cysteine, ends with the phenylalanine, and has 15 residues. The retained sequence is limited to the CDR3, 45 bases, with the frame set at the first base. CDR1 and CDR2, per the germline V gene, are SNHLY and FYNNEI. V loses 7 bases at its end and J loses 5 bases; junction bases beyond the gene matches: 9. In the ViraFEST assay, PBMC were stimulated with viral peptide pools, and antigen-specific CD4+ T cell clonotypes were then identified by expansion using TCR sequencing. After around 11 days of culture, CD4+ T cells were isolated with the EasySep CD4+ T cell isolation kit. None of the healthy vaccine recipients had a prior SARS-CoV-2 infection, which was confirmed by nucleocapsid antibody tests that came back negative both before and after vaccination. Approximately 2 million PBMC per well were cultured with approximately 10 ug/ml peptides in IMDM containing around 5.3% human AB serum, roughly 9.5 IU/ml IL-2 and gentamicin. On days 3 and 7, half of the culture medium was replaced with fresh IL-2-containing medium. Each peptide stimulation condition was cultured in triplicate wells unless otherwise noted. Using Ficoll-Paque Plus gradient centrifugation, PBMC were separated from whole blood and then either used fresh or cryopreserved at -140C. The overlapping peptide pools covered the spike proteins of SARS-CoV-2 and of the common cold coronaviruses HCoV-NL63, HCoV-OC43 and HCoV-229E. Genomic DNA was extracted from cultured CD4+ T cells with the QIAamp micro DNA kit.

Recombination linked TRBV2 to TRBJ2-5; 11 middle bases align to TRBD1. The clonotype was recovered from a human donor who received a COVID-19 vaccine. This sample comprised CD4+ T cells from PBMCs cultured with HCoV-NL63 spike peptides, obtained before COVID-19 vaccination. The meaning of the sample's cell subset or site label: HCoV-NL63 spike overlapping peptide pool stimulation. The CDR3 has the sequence CASKPGQGEWETQYF. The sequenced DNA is TGTGCCAGCAAGCCGGGACAGGGGGAATGGGAGACCCAGTACTTC. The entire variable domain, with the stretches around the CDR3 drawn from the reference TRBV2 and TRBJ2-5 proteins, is EPEVTQTPSHQVTQMGQEVILRCVPISNHLYFYWYRQILGQKVEFLVSFYNNEISEKSEIFDDQFSVERPDGSNFTLKIRSTKLEDSAMYFCASKPGQGEWETQYFGPGTRLLVL.